This entry lists 26 T cell receptor beta chains sequenced from one sample in a study of blood T cell repertoires in COVID-19 (dated by TCRdb to about 2020). Library generation was performed with the immunoSEQ multiplex PCR assay. Imported from immuneACCESS, the table was reduced by TCRdb to in-frame sequences with V and J called. These copies leave out some clones; in studies compared against another copy, an unresolved V gene accounts for under half, and the cause of the remainder is not known. This sample comprises about 200,000 clones, around 85% of them detected only once. The ten largest make up roughly 2% of the sample. Input material: peripheral blood. The receptors shown here come from a woman aged 45-59 years with acute or convalescent COVID-19.

The chain combines TRBV6-2 or TRBV6-3 with TRBJ2-1, with D possibly matching TRBD2 (6 bases). Trimming stripped 1 base from V and 5 bases from J, with 12 bases between. Germline V lookup: CDR1 MNHEY, CDR2 SVGEGT. The CDR3 has 15 amino acids. DNA for the CDR3: TGTGCCAGCAGTTACTGGGTACTAGCAAACAATGAGCAGTTCTTC. Protein product: CASSYWVLANNEQFF.

The V call is TRBV21-1, the J call TRBJ2-5; TRBD2, the table's D call, was not compared with the DNA. TRBV21-1 is designated a pseudogene. The CDR3 is made up of 14 amino acids. CDR3 in DNA: TGTGCCAGCAGCAATCCGGGATGGCAAGAGACCCAGTACTTC. This encodes CASSNPGWQETQYF.

The genes are TRBV7-3 and TRBJ2-3; 9 nucleotides line up with TRBD2. The ends lost 1 base at V and 9 bases at J; junction bases unmatched: 5. This CDR3 has 14 residues. The V gene's germline CDR1 is SGHTA and CDR2 FQGTGA. The CDR3 region has the DNA TGTGCCAGCAGCTTAATGGCTAGCGGGGCGACGCAGTATTTT. As protein: CASSLMASGATQYF.

This clone has only a few counts. The chain uses TRBV19 and TRBJ1-5; D is possibly TRBD1 (6 bases). Germline CDR1 is LNHDA and CDR2 is SQIVND (reference sequence). V shed 7 bases and J shed 0 bases, with 25 bases lying between them. The CDR3 has 19 amino acids. CDR3 residues: CASMALRRGGAVSNQPQHF. Written as DNA, the CDR3 is TGTGCCAGTATGGCACTTCGGCGGGGGGGCGCCGTTAGCAATCAGCCCCAGCATTTT. Drawing the rest from reference TRBV19 and TRBJ1-5, the complete variable domain is DGGITQSPKYLFRKEGQNVTLSCEQNLNHDAMYWYRQDPGQGLRLIYYSQIVNDFQKGDIAEGYSVSREKKESFPLTVTSAQKNPTAFYLCASMALRRGGAVSNQPQHFGDGTRLSIL.

With respect to this clone: Other DNA sequences in the sample encode the same CDR3. The chain is built from TRBV5-1 and TRBJ1-3; the D gene is possibly TRBD1 (5 bases). CDR1 SGHRS and CDR2 YFSETQ come from the germline V gene. This CDR3 has 15 amino acids. V lost 4 bases and J 0 bases, leaving 11 bases between the germline ends. The CDR3 reads CASSVDSSSGNTIYF. CDR3 DNA sequence: TGCGCCAGCAGCGTAGACAGTAGCTCTGGAAACACCATATATTTT.

The chain combines TRBV7-2 with TRBJ2-1; 10 positions match TRBD1. CDR3 length: 14 amino acids. Losses at the gene ends were 5 bases for V and 8 bases for J; bases not matched to a gene: 6. Looked up from germline, CDR1 is SGHTA and CDR2 is FQGNSA. Written as DNA, the CDR3 is TGTGCCAGCAGCGTGGGACAGGGGTTTGATGAGCAGTTCTTC. It encodes CASSVGQGFDEQFF.

The chain uses TRBV11-2 and TRBJ2-7, with TRBD1 as a possible D gene (5 bases). The germline V gene encodes CDR1 SGHAT and CDR2 FQNNGV. The CDR3 spans 15 residues. With 5 bases removed from V and 3 bases from J, the gap between germline ends came to 17 bases. The CDR3 region is CASSRYKGSNYEQYF. In DNA, the CDR3 is TGTGCCAGCAGCCGTTATAAGGGGTCAAACTACGAGCAGTACTTC.

This chain joins TRBV10-3 and TRBJ2-7; 9 nucleotides align to TRBD1. CDR3 length: 14 amino acids. Per the germline V gene, CDR1 is ENHRY and CDR2 is SYGVKD. V shed 4 bases, J shed 2 bases, and the junction held 3 bases outside the gene matches. The CDR3 coding sequence is TGTGCCATCAGTGGGGGACAGGGAGCCTACGAGCAGTACTTC. Encoded protein: CAISGGQGAYEQYF.

CDR3 bases: TGTGCCAGCAGCCCACGGGGGGACAATGAGCAGTTCTTC. It translates to CASSPRGDNEQFF. The chain uses TRBV11-3 and TRBJ2-1, with 7 bases aligning to TRBD2. V was pared by 5 bases and J by 5 bases, with 3 bases of the junction left unmatched. The CDR3 runs 13 residues. Germline CDR1 is SGHNT and CDR2 is YENEEA.

This clone showed up just a few times. V gene TRBV6-6 combines with J gene TRBJ1-4; D is unclear. The germline gives CDR1 MNHNY, CDR2 SVGAGI (reference sequence). V lost 0 bases and J lost 8, with 7 bases in between. The CDR3 contains 13 residues. CDR3 nucleotides: TGTGCCAGCAGTTACTCATCGGAGGAAAAACTGTTTTTT. Encoded protein: CASSYSSEEKLFF.

Notes on this clone: The junction departs from the called germline gene at one end, perhaps through a read error. The chain recombines TRBV29-1 with TRBJ1-1; D remains unclear. This CDR3 has 11 amino acids. The germline gives CDR1 SQVTM, CDR2 ANQGSEA. The CDR3 region is CSVEDLPIRLF. The CDR3 DNA sequence: TGCAGCGTTGAAGATCTTCCTATCCGCCTCTTT. Using reference TRBV29-1 and TRBJ1-1 for the parts outside the CDR3, the full variable domain is SAVISQKPSRDICQRGTSLTIQCQVDSQVTMMFWYRQQPGQSLTLIATANQGSEATYESGFVIDKFPISRPNLTFSTLTVSNMSPEDSSIYLCSVEDLPIRLFGQGTRLTVV.

The rearrangement uses TRBV2 and TRBJ2-1, with D possibly being TRBD2 (5 bases). Germline V gene data show CDR1 as SNHLY and CDR2 as FYNNEI. Trimming left V 1 base short and J 0 bases short, with 10 bases between. CDR3 size: 16 residues. In DNA form, the CDR3 reads TGTGCCAGCAGTGAAGGCGGGTTCAGCTCCTACAATGAGCAGTTCTTC. This sequence encodes CASSEGGFSSYNEQFF. The full variable domain, rest sourced from reference TRBV2 and TRBJ2-1, is EPEVTQTPSHQVTQMGQEVILRCVPISNHLYFYWYRQILGQKVEFLVSFYNNEISEKSEIFDDQFSVERPDGSNFTLKIRSTKLEDSAMYFCASSEGGFSSYNEQFFGPGTRLTVL.

The gene calls are TRBV2 and TRBJ1-5; TRBD1 might be the D (5 bases). Germline CDR1 and CDR2: SNHLY and FYNNEI. The length of the CDR3 is 17 residues. The V gene lost 6 bases and the J gene lost 0 bases, with 18 bases spanning the gap. The CDR3 coding sequence is TGTGCCAGCAGGGGGGGTCAAACCACATATAGCAATCAGCCCCAGCATTTT. Amino acid sequence: CASRGGQTTYSNQPQHF. Using reference TRBV2 and TRBJ1-5 for the parts outside the CDR3, the full variable domain is EPEVTQTPSHQVTQMGQEVILRCVPISNHLYFYWYRQILGQKVEFLVSFYNNEISEKSEIFDDQFSVERPDGSNFTLKIRSTKLEDSAMYFCASRGGQTTYSNQPQHFGDGTRLSIL.

CDR3 nucleotide sequence: TGTGCCAGCAGTTCCTCGAGCGGGATGGGGAATGAGCAGTTCTTC. Its protein is CASSSSSGMGNEQFF. This sequence joins TRBV6-2 or TRBV6-3 and TRBJ2-1, with 7 nucleotides matching TRBD2. CDR3 length equals 15 residues. From germline, CDR1 is MNHEY and CDR2 SVGEGT. V dropped 4 bases and J dropped 7; count of bases not matched to a gene: 10.

This rearrangement joins TRBV19 to TRBJ1-6; the match to TRBD1 covers 9 bases. V lost 3 bases, J lost 8 bases, and 2 bases stayed unmatched. The length of the CDR3 is 14 residues. Per the germline V gene, CDR1 is LNHDA and CDR2 is SQIVND (reference sequence). The CDR3 DNA reads TGTGCCAGTAGTATTGGGACAGGGCATTCACCCCTCCACTTT. Translating it yields CASSIGTGHSPLHF.

The CDR3 reads CASGIQALNTEAFF. The CDR3 DNA reads TGTGCCAGCGGCATACAGGCGTTGAACACTGAAGCTTTCTTT. The chain joins TRBV11-3 to TRBJ1-1, with D maybe TRBD1 (5 bases). Trimming shortened V by 8 bases and J by 0 bases, and 13 bases separated the two germline ends. Germline values: CDR1 SGHNT, CDR2 YENEEA. The CDR3 runs 14 residues.

The chain links TRBV7-9 to TRBJ2-4; weak D call: TRBD1 (5 bases). The CDR3 has 15 residues. V gave up 7 bases and J gave up 2 bases, with 15 bases separating them. Germline CDR1 is SEHNR and CDR2 is FQNEAQ (reference sequence). CDR3 DNA: TGTGCCAGCACCCAATCCTCAGGGACCAAAAACATTCAGTACTTC. Encoded protein: CASTQSSGTKNIQYF.

The gene calls are TRBV7-2 and TRBJ1-6; tentative D call: TRBD1 (6 bases). V shed 3 bases and J shed 9 bases, with 18 bases lying between them. There are 16 residues in the CDR3. Germline V CDR1 and CDR2: SGHTA, FQGNSA. CDR3 in amino acids: CASSFSIRTDFSPLHF. The DNA of the CDR3 is TGTGCCAGCAGCTTCTCAATCCGGACAGATTTTTCACCCCTCCACTTT.

The chain combines TRBV5-6 with TRBJ1-6, with 7 positions matching TRBD1. Germline CDR1 is SGHDT and CDR2 is YYEEEE. J was trimmed by 8 bases and V by 0 bases; bases with no gene match: 2. The CDR3 runs 14 residues. CDR3 sequence: CASSLVQGDSPLHF. CDR3 DNA sequence: TGTGCCAGCAGCTTGGTTCAGGGGGATTCACCCCTCCACTTT.

The chain recombines TRBV6-5 with TRBJ1-5; possible D gene TRBD1, 5 bases. This CDR3 is built from 13 residues. The V end was cut by 6 bases, the J end by 2 bases, with 8 bases between. Germline-derived CDR1 and CDR2 are MNHEY and SVGAGI. CDR3 sequence (DNA): TGTGCCAGCAGCACCAGGGGCAATCAGCCCCAGCATTTT. As protein: CASSTRGNQPQHF.

The chain uses TRBV5-1 and TRBJ1-1; D remains unclear. Trimming cost V 0 bases and J 4 bases, with 13 bases left between them. This CDR3 has 15 residues. Germline-derived CDR1 and CDR2 are SGHRS and YFSETQ. CDR3 sequence reads: CASSLDVRLGTEAFF. Written as DNA, the CDR3 is TGCGCCAGCAGCTTGGACGTCAGGTTGGGCACTGAAGCTTTCTTT.

This chain connects TRBV6-2 or TRBV6-3 to TRBJ1-1, with 9 bases identical to TRBD1. Germline V gene lookup returns CDR1 MNHEY and CDR2 SVGEGT. V shed 6 bases, J shed 4 bases, and the junction held 6 bases outside the gene matches. The length of the CDR3 is 14 residues. CDR3 sequence reads: CASSWTGEVTEAFF. The DNA for the CDR3 is TGTGCCAGCAGCTGGACAGGGGAAGTCACTGAAGCTTTCTTT.

This clone was counted a few times. The genes are TRBV9 and TRBJ1-1, with a tentative D call TRBD1 (6 bases). The V and J ends lost 3 bases and 4 bases respectively, with 16 bases between them. Germline loops: CDR1 SGDLS, CDR2 YYNGEE. The CDR3 has 15 amino acids. CDR3 amino acids: CASSATGTFVTEAFF. CDR3 coding DNA: TGTGCCAGCAGCGCTACCGGGACATTTGTCACTGAAGCTTTCTTT. Using reference TRBV9 and TRBJ1-1 for the parts outside the CDR3, the full variable domain is DSGVTQTPKHLITATGQRVTLRCSPRSGDLSVYWYQQSLDQGLQFLIQYYNGEERAKGNILERFSAQQFPDLHSELNLSSLELGDSALYFCASSATGTFVTEAFFGQGTRLTVV.

A word on this clone: Other DNA sequences of this sample code for an identical CDR3. This chain uses TRBV7-2 with TRBJ2-2; D unresolved. CDR3 size: 13 residues. Trimming shortened V by 3 bases and J by 2 bases, and 4 bases separated the two germline ends. The germline V gene encodes CDR1 SGHTA and CDR2 FQGNSA. CDR3 protein: CASSFLNTGELFF. As DNA, the CDR3 is TGTGCCAGCAGCTTCCTAAACACCGGGGAGCTGTTTTTT.

This chain links TRBV18 with TRBJ1-1; TRBD1 matches 7 bases. Trimming took 3 bases from V and 2 from J; bases not matched to a gene: 9. Per germline, CDR1 KGHSH and CDR2 LQKENI. The CDR3 has 16 amino acids. For the CDR3, the DNA is TGTGCCAGCTCACCCCGACAGGGAGGCATCAACACTGAAGCTTTCTTT. This codes for CASSPRQGGINTEAFF.

The V and J genes are TRBV19 and TRBJ2-2, with 11 bases aligning to TRBD2. The CDR3 loop spans 17 amino acids. V shed 6 bases, J shed 1 base, and the junction held 7 bases outside the gene matches. Germline assignment: CDR1 LNHDA and CDR2 SQIVND (reference sequence). The CDR3 region is CASSPPGLAGNTGELFF. DNA for the CDR3: TGTGCCAGTAGCCCCCCAGGACTAGCGGGGAACACCGGGGAGCTGTTTTTT.